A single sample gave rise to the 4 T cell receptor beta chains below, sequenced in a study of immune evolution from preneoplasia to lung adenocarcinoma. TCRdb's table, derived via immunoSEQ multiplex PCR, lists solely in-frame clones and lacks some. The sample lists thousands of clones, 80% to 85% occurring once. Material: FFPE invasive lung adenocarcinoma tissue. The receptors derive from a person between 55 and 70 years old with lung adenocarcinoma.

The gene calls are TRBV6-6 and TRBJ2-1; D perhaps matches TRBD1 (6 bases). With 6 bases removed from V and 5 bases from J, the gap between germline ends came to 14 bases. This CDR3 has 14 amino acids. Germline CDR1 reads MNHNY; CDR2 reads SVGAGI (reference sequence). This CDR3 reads CASSLTRQDNEQFF. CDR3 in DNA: TGTGCCAGCAGCCTAACCCGACAGGACAATGAGCAGTTCTTC.

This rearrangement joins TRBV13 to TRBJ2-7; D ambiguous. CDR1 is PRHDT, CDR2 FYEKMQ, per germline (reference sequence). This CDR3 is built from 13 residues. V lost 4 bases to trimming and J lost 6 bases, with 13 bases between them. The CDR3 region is CASSSRFQREQYF. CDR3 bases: TGTGCCAGCAGCTCCCGCTTCCAGCGCGAGCAGTACTTC. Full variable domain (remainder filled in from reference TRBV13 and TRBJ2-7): AAGVIQSPRHLIKEKRETATLKCYPIPRHDTVYWYQQGPGQDPQFLISFYEKMQSDKGSIPDRFSAQQFSDYHSELNMSSLELGDSALYFCASSSRFQREQYFGPGTRLTVT.

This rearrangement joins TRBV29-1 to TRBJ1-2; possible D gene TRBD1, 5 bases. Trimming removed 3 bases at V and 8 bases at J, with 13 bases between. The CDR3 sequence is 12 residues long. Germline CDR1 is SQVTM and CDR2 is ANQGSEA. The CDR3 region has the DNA TGCAGCGTTGATGTGCAGGGCGGAGGCTACACCTTC. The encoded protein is CSVDVQGGGYTF.

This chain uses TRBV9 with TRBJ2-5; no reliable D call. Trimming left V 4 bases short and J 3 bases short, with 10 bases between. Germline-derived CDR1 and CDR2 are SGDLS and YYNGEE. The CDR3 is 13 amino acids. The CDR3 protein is CASSPAGKETQYF. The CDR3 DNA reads TGTGCCAGCAGCCCAGCCGGAAAAGAGACCCAGTACTTC.